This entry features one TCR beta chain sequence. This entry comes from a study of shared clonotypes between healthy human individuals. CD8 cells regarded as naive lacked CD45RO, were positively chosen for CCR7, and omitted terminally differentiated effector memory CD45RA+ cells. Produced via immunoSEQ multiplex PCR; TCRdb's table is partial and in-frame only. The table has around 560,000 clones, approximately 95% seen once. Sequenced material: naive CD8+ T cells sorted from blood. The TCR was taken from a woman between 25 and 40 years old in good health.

The CDR3 spells CATQDRQFYEQYF. CDR3 DNA: TGTGCCACTCAGGACAGGCAATTCTACGAGCAGTACTTC. This sequence joins TRBV19 and TRBJ2-7, with TRBD1 matching over 7 bases. V was pared by 10 bases and J by 3 bases, with 9 bases of the junction left unmatched. CDR1 and CDR2 (germline): LNHDA, SQIVND (reference sequence). This CDR3 spans 13 amino acids.